This T cell receptor (beta chain) is from a study of blood T cell repertoires in COVID-19. Sequencing was performed with immunoSEQ multiplex PCR; in TCRdb, only in-frame clones are kept and a portion is missing. The sample shows some 48,000 clones, approximately 82% of them seen only once. This CDR3 comprises 17 residues. The ends lost 3 bases at V and 1 base at J; junction bases unmatched: 12. Per the germline V gene, CDR1 is SGHRS and CDR2 is YFSETQ. The chain recombines TRBV5-1 with TRBJ1-1, with 7 bases fitting TRBD1. The sequenced material came from peripheral blood. This TCR came from a human donor in a cohort sampled during active COVID-19. Written as DNA, the CDR3 is TGCGCCAGCAGCTCCTTGACAGGGCGTCGGGCGAACACTGAAGCTTTCTTT. It encodes CASSSLTGRRANTEAFF.